A single sample gave rise to the 15 T cell receptor beta chains below, sequenced in a study of identical twins. TCRdb reprocessed the 5' RACE reads with MiXCR, giving one entry per CDR3 protein. Among roughly 200,000 distinct CDR3 sequences listed, around 6.9% were seen once. The data also belong to a second study, concerning yellow fever vaccine responses in identical twins.

The sequencing sample was made of memory (CD45RO+) T cells sorted from blood. These receptors all come from a woman aged 18 to 35 in good health.

This clonotype was observed a few times. CDR3 bases: TGTGCCAGCAGCATGTCCCAGGGTTTCGGCGAGCAGTACTTC. It specifies CASSMSQGFGEQYF. V usage is TRBV7-3 and J usage is TRBJ2-7; perhaps TRBD1 as D (5 bases). The germline V gene encodes CDR1 SGHTA and CDR2 FQGTGA. Trimming took 5 bases from V and 6 from J, leaving 17 bases between them. The CDR3 runs 14 residues.

This clonotype was recorded at least ten times. The rearrangement links TRBV10-2 to TRBJ2-6; 8 positions agree with TRBD1. The CDR3 has 16 residues. V lost 6 bases and J lost 0; bases outside the gene matches: 4. Germline CDR1 is WSHSY and CDR2 is SAAADI. CDR3 DNA: TGCGCCAGCAGCGCCACAGGGGGCTCTGGGGCCAACGTCCTGACTTTC. Translated: CASSATGGSGANVLTF.

This clonotype has at least ten counts. The chain couples TRBV2 to TRBJ2-2; no clear D. CDR1 and CDR2 (germline): SNHLY, FYNNEI. V was pared by 6 bases and J by 7 bases, with 6 bases between. The CDR3 sequence is 11 residues long. DNA for the CDR3: TGTGCCAGCAGGGATTACGGGGAGCTGTTTTTT. Translated: CASRDYGELFF.

This clonotype has more than one count but fewer than ten. The chain has TRBV6-5 and TRBJ1-2, with D maybe TRBD1 (5 bases). This CDR3 region has 15 residues. Trimming took 0 bases from V and 6 from J, leaving 14 bases between them. Germline V gene lookup returns CDR1 MNHEY and CDR2 SVGAGI. CDR3 DNA sequence: TGTGCCAGCAGTTACTCTGGGGGGTTAGGGGATGGCTACACCTTC. Residues: CASSYSGGLGDGYTF.

The rearrangement uses TRBV7-2 and TRBJ2-5, with TRBD2 matching 7 bases. In germline, CDR1 is SGHTA, CDR2 FQGNSA. The V and J ends lost 0 bases and 1 base, in that order; junction bases with no gene match: 5. The CDR3 runs to 16 residues. The CDR3 loop reads CASSLAGRASQETQYF. The CDR3 DNA follows: TGTGCCAGCAGCTTAGCGGGGAGGGCTAGCCAAGAGACCCAGTACTTC. Full variable domain (outside the CDR3, taken from reference TRBV7-2 and TRBJ2-5): GAGVSQSPSNKVTEKGKDVELRCDPISGHTALYWYRQSLGQGLEFLIYFQGNSAPDKSGLPSDRFSAERTGGSVSTLTIQRTQQEDSAVYLCASSLAGRASQETQYFGPGTRLLVL.

Of note for this clonotype: One end of the junction varies from germline; a read error may be responsible. The chain employs TRBV12-3 or TRBV12-4 and TRBJ2-3; the D gene could be TRBD1 or TRBD2 (5 bases each). The CDR3 has 17 residues. This chain's CDR3 is CTSSFRSWGNPGDTQYF. CDR3 DNA sequence: TGTACCAGCAGTTTCCGGTCTTGGGGGAATCCGGGAGATACGCAGTATTTT.

This clonotype appeared many times. The chain has TRBV5-1 and TRBJ2-2; possibly TRBD2 for D (5 bases). Trimming removed 4 bases at V and 3 bases at J, with 13 bases between. This CDR3 spans 15 amino acids. The germline V gene has CDR1 SGHRS and CDR2 YFSETQ. CDR3 sequence: CASSQELVHTGELFF. The DNA of the CDR3 is TGCGCCAGCAGCCAAGAACTAGTACACACCGGGGAGCTGTTTTTT.

Ten or more counts support this clonotype. J is TRBJ2-7 and V is TRBV6-1; D gene unclear. Germline V gene sequence: CDR1 MNHNS, CDR2 SASEGT. Between the trimmed V and J ends, which lost 5 bases and 1 base, there was a span of 15 bases. The CDR3 has 15 residues. The CDR3 loop is CASSPQRTRSYEQYF. In DNA form, the CDR3 reads TGTGCCAGCAGTCCACAGAGGACGCGGTCCTACGAGCAGTACTTC.

The table lists this clonotype with many counts. The CDR3 nucleotides are TGTGCCATCAGTTTCACCTCTTTAATTAGACAGGGGAGATTTAACATTCAGTACTTC. Translation: CAISFTSLIRQGRFNIQYF. J is TRBJ2-4 and V is TRBV10-3, with TRBD1 matching over 8 bases. Germline V CDR1 and CDR2: ENHRY, SYGVKD. Losses at the gene ends were 5 bases for V and 7 bases for J; bases not matched to a gene: 22. The CDR3 runs to 19 residues.

The chain has TRBV7-2 and TRBJ2-7; TRBD1 matches at 9 bases. The CDR3 covers 15 residues. CDR1 is SGHTA and CDR2 is FQGNSA in the germline V gene. The V segment lost 3 bases and the J segment 5 bases; nucleotides outside the gene matches: 8. CDR3 sequence (DNA): TGTGCCAGCAGCTTGCAGGGACAGGGTTATGACGAGCAGTACTTC. Protein: CASSLQGQGYDEQYF.

The chain employs TRBV5-1 and TRBJ1-1, with 7 bases identical to TRBD1. This CDR3 is 15 amino acids long. The ends lost 2 bases at V and 1 base at J; junction bases unmatched: 5. Germline V lookup: CDR1 SGHRS, CDR2 YFSETQ. CDR3 region: CASSLEAGGNTEAFF. In DNA form, the CDR3 reads TGCGCCAGCAGCTTAGAGGCAGGGGGGAACACTGAAGCTTTCTTT. Using reference TRBV5-1 and TRBJ1-1 for the parts outside the CDR3, the full variable domain is KAGVTQTPRYLIKTRGQQVTLSCSPISGHRSVSWYQQTPGQGLQFLFEYFSETQRNKGNFPGRFSGRQFSNSRSEMNVSTLELGDSALYLCASSLEAGGNTEAFFGQGTRLTVV.

In its sample, this clonotype was seen a few times. The J gene is TRBJ2-5, the V gene TRBV6-1; 9 bases are a match to TRBD1. CDR1 and CDR2 (germline): MNHNS, SASEGT. Trimming removed 8 bases from V and 2 bases from J; junction bases left unmatched: 6. CDR3 length: 14 amino acids. The CDR3 protein is CASFDRGGQETQYF. Here the CDR3 DNA reads TGTGCCAGCTTCGACAGGGGGGGGCAAGAGACCCAGTACTTC.

This chain joins TRBV15 and TRBJ1-3; no reliable D call. CDR1 is LNHNV and CDR2 is YYDKDF in the germline V gene (reference sequence). CDR3 length equals 16 residues. Trimming took off 0 bases at V and 0 bases at J, with 9 bases between the two ends. Written as DNA, the CDR3 is TGTGCCACCAGCAGAGATGGCCCCTTCTCTGGAAACACCATATATTTT. Translated, it gives CATSRDGPFSGNTIYF.

The V call is TRBV29-1, the J call TRBJ1-2; 8 nucleotides match TRBD1. The CDR3 has 13 amino acids. Germline values: CDR1 SQVTM, CDR2 ANQGSEA. Trimming took 7 bases from V and 8 from J; bases not matched to a gene: 12. Here the CDR3 DNA reads TGCAGCGCTGATGCAGGGGGCGCCCCGGGCTACACCTTC. It encodes CSADAGGAPGYTF.

This clonotype was picked up many times. The V call is TRBV28, the J call TRBJ2-3; TRBD2 is a possible D gene (5 bases). The CDR3 runs 16 residues. Germline CDR1 and CDR2: MDHEN and SYDVKM. The V end was cut by 5 bases, the J end by 0 bases, with 15 bases between. Here the CDR3 reads CASSRPSLKSTDTQYF. The CDR3 DNA reads TGTGCCAGCAGTAGGCCTAGCCTAAAGAGCACAGATACGCAGTATTTT.